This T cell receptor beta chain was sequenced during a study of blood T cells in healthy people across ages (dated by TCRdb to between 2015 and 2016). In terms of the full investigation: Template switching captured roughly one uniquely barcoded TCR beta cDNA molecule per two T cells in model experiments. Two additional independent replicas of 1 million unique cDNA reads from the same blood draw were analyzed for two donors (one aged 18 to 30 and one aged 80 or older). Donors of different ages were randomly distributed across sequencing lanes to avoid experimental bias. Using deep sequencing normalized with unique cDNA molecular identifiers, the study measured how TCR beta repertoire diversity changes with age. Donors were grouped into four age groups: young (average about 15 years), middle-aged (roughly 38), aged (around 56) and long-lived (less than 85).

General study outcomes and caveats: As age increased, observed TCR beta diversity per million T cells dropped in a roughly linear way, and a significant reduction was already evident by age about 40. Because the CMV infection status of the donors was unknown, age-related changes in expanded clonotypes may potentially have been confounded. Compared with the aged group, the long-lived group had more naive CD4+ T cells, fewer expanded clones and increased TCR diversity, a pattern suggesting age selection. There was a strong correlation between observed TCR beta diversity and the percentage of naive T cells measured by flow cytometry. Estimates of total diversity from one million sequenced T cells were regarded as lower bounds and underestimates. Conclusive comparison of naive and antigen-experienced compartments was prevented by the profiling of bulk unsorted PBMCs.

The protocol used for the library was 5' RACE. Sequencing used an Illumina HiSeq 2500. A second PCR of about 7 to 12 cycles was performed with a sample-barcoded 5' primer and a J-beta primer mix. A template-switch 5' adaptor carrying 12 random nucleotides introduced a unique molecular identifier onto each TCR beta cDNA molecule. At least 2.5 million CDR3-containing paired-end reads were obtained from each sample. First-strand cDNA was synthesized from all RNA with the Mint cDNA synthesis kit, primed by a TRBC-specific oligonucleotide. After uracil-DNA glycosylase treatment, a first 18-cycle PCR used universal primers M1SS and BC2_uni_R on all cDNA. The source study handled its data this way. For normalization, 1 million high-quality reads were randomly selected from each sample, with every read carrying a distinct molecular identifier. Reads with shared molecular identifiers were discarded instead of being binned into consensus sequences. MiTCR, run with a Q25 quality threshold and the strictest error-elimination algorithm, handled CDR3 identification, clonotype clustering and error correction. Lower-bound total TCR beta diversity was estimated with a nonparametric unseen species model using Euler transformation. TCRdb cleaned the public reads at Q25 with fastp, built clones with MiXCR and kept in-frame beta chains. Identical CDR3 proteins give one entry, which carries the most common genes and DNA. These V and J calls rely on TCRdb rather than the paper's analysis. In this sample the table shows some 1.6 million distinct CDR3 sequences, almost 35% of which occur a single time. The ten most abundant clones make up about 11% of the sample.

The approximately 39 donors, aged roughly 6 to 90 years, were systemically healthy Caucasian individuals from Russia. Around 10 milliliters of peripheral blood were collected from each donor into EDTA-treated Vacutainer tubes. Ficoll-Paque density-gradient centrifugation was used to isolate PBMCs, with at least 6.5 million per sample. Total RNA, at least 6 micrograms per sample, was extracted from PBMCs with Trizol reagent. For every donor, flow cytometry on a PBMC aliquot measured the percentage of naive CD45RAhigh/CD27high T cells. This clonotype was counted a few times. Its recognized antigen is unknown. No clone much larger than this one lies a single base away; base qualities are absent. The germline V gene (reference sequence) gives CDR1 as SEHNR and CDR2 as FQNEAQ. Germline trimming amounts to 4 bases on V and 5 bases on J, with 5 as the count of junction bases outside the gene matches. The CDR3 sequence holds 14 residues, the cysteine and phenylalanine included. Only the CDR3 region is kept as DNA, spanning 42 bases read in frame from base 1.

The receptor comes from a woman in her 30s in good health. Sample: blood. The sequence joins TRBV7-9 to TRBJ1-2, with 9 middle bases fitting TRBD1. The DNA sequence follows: TGTGCCAGCAGCTGGACAGGGGACGAGTATGGCTACACCTTC. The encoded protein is CASSWTGDEYGYTF.